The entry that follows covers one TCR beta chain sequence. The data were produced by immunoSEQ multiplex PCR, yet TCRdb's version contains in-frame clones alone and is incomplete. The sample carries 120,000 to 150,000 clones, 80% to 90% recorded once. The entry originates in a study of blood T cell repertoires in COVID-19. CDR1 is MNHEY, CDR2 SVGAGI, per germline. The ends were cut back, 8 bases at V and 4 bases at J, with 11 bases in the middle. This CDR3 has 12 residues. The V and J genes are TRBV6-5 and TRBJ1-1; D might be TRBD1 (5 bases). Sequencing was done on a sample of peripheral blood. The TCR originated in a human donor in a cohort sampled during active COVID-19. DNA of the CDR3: TGTGCCAGCCAGACAGTAGGCACTGAAGCTTTCTTT. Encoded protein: CASQTVGTEAFF.